This TCR beta chain is drawn from a study of shared clonotypes between healthy human individuals. This CDR3 has 14 amino acids. Per germline, CDR1 KGHSH and CDR2 LQKENI. Trimming shortened V by 1 base and J by 1 base, and 4 bases separated the two germline ends. Within Nashville, Tennessee resided all donors, each a Caucasian adult. Sequenced by immunoSEQ multiplex PCR; TCRdb stores in-frame clones only, minus some. Here the sample spans about 2,500,000 clones, roughly nine tenths being singletons. A note on this clone: This CDR3 is also generated by other DNA sequences in the sample.

The clonotype was recovered from a man between 18 and 35 years old in good health. This chain uses TRBV18 with TRBJ2-2, with unresolved D. What was sequenced was naive CD4+ T cells sorted from blood. Subset denoted: CD45RA+ positively selected. CDR3 in amino acids: CASSPRQNTGELFF. In nucleotides, the CDR3 is TGTGCCAGCTCACCACGGCAGAACACCGGGGAGCTGTTTTTT.